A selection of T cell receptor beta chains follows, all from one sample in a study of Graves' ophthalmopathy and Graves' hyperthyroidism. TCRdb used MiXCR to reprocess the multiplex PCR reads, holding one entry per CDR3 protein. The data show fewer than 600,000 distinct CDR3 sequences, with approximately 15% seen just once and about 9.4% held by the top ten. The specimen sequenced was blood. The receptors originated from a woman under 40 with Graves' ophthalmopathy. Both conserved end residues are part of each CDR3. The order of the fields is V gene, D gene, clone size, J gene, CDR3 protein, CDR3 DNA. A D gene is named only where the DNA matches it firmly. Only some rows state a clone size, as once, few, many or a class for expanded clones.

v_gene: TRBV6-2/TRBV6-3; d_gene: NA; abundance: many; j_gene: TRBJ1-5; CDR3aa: CASSARGSGNQPQHF; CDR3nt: TGTGCCAGCTCAGCCAGGGGCTCGGGCAATCAGCCCCAGCATTTT
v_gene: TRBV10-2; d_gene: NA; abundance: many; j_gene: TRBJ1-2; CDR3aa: CASSEAGLSGYTF; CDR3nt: TGCGCCAGCAGTGAGGCAGGGCTTTCTGGCTACACCTTC
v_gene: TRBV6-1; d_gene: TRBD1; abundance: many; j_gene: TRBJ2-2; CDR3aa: CASSAIGTGANTGELFF; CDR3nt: TGTGCCAGCAGTGCTATAGGGACAGGGGCTAACACCGGGGAGCTGTTTTTT
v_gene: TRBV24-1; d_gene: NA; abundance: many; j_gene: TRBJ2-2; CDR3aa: CATSDGGIRYTGELFF; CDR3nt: TGTGCCACCAGTGATGGAGGGATCCGATACACCGGGGAGCTGTTTTTT
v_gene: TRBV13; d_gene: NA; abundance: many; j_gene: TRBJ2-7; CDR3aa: CASSLGARENYEQYF; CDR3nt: TGTGCCAGCAGCTTAGGGGCACGGGAAAACTACGAGCAGTACTTC
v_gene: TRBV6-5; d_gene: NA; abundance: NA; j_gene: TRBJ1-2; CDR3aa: CASSNREGYTF; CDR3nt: TGTGCCAGCAGTAACAGGGAAGGCTACACCTTC
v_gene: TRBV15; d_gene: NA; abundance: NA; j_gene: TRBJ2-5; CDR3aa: CATSKFTRGGALRETQYF; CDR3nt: TGTGCCACCAGCAAGTTTACTAGAGGGGGGGCCTTACGAGAGACCCAGTACTTC
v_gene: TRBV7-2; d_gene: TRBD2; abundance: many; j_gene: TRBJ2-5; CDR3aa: CASRLGTSGGLRGETQYF; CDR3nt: TGTGCCAGCAGGCTTGGAACTAGCGGGGGGCTGAGGGGGGAGACCCAGTACTTC
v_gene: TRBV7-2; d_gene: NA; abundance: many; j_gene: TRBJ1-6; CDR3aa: CASSPESGLNSPLHF; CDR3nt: TGTGCCAGCAGCCCCGAATCAGGCCTAAATTCACCCCTCCACTTT
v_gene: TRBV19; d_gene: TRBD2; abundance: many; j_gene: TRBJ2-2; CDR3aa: CASSSPGLAGGRGGELFF; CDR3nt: TGTGCCAGTAGTTCCCCCGGGCTAGCGGGAGGCCGGGGCGGGGAGCTGTTTTTT
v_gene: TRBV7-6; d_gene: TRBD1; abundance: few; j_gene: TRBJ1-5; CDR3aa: CASSPRTGLGNQPQHF; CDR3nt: TGTGCCAGCAGCCCGAGGACAGGGCTCGGCAATCAGCCCCAGCATTTT
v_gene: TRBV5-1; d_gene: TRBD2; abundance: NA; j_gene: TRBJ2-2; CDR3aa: CASSPILTRGTNTGELFF; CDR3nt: TGCGCCAGCAGCCCCATACTAACGCGGGGGACGAACACCGGGGAGCTGTTTTTT
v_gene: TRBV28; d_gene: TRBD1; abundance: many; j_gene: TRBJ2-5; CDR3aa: CASRDRGPAQKTQYF; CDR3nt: TGTGCCAGCCGGGACAGGGGTCCGGCCCAAAAGACCCAGTACTTC
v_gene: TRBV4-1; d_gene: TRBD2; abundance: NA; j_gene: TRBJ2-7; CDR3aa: CVSSHRLRGDPYEQYF; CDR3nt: TGCGTCAGCAGCCACCGGTTACGGGGGGACCCCTACGAGCAGTACTTC
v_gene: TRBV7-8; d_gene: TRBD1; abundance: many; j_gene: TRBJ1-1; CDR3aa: CASRPDRVNTEAFF; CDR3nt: TGTGCCAGCAGACCGGACAGGGTGAACACTGAAGCTTTCTTT
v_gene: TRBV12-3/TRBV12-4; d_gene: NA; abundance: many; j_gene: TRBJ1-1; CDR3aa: CASRGWEDTEAFF; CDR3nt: TGTGCCAGCAGAGGGTGGGAGGACACTGAAGCTTTCTTT
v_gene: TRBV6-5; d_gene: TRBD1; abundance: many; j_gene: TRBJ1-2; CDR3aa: CASSHLEGAAGYTF; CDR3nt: TGTGCCAGCAGTCACCTTGAGGGGGCGGCTGGCTACACCTTC
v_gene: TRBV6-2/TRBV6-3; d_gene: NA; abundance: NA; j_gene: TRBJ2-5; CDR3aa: CASTRARDMGQETQYF; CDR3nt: TGTGCCAGCACCCGGGCAAGGGACATGGGACAAGAGACCCAGTACTTC
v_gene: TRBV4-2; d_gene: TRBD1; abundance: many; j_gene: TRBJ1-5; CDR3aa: CASSHSDRGKHQPQHF; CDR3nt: TGTGCCAGCAGCCATAGCGACAGGGGGAAGCATCAGCCCCAGCATTTT
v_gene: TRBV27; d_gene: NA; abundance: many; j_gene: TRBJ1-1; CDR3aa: CASSLAGRTEAFF; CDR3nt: TGTGCCAGCAGTTTAGCAGGGAGGACTGAAGCTTTCTTT
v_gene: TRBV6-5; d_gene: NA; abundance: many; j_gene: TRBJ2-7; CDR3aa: CASSYAGFNEQYF; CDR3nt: TGTGCCAGCAGTTACGCAGGGTTCAACGAGCAGTACTTC
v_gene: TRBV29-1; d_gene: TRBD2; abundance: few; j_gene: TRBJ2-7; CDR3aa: CSVSTSAPSYEQYF; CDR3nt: TGCAGCGTATCGACTAGCGCCCCATCCTACGAGCAGTACTTC
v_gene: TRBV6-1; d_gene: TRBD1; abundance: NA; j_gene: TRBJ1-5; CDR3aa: CASSEWDSRGSNQPQHF; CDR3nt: TGTGCCAGCAGTGAATGGGACAGTAGGGGAAGCAATCAGCCCCAGCATTTT
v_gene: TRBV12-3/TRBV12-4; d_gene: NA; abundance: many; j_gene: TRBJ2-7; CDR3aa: CASSLSRTENIYEVEQYF; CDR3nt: TGTGCCAGCAGTTTATCACGGACGGAAAACATATACGAGGTCGAGCAGTACTTC
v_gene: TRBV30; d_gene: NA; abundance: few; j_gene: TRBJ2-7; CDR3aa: CAWSVGGQTYEQYF; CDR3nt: TGTGCCTGGAGTGTGGGGGGACAGACCTACGAGCAGTACTTC
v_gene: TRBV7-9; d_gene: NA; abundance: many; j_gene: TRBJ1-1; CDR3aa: CASSLAAHLNTEAFF; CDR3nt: TGTGCCAGCAGCTTAGCGGCTCACTTGAACACTGAAGCTTTCTTT
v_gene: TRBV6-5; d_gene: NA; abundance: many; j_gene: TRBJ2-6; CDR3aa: CASSWEGFSGANVLTF; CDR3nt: TGTGCCAGCAGTTGGGAAGGGTTCTCTGGGGCCAACGTCCTGACTTTC
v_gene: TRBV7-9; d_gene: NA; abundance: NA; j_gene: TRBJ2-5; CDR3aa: CASSRPGTVQEAQYF; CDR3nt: TGTGCCAGCAGCCGCCCCGGGACTGTCCAAGAGGCCCAGTACTTC
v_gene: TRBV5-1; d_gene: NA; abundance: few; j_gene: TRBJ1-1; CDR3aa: CANSYRENTEAFF; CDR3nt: TGCGCCAACAGCTATAGGGAGAACACTGAAGCTTTCTTT
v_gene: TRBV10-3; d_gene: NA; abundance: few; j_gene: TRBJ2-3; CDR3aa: CAISGGDTQYF; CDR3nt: TGTGCCATCAGTGGAGGAGATACGCAGTATTTT
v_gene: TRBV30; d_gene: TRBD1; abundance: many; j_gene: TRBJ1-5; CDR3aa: CAWSGGQGDQPQHF; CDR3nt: TGTGCCTGGAGTGGAGGACAGGGGGATCAGCCCCAGCATTTT
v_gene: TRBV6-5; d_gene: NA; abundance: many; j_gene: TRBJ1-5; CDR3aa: CASGGQHSNQPQHF; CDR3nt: TGTGCCAGCGGCGGGCAACATAGCAATCAGCCCCAGCATTTT
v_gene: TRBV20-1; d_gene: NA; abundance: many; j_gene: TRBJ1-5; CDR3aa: CSATPPGRSNQPQHF; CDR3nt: TGCAGTGCTACCCCCCCGGGCAGAAGCAATCAGCCCCAGCATTTT
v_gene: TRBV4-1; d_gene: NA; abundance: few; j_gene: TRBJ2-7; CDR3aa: CASSQDMGPRKQQYF; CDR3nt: TGCGCCAGCAGCCAAGATATGGGGCCGCGAAAGCAGCAGTACTTC
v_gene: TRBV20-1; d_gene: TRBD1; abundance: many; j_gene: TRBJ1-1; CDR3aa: CSARNRGLTTEAFF; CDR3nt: TGCAGTGCTAGAAACAGGGGGCTAACCACTGAAGCTTTCTTT
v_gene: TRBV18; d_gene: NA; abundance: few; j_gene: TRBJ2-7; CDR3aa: CASSPNPDTYYEQYF; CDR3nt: TGTGCCAGCTCACCGAATCCAGACACCTACTACGAGCAGTACTTC
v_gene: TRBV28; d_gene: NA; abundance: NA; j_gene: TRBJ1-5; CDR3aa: CAATGPGVMPQHF; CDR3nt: TGTGCCGCTACGGGACCAGGGGTTATGCCCCAGCATTTT